The rows below give T cell receptor beta chains drawn from one sample of a study of vaccination and CD4 T cells after COVID-19. TCRdb redid the calling of the PCR reads with MiXCR, one entry per CDR3 protein. The table records some 18,000 distinct CDR3 sequences, approximately 70% of them present only once. What these receptors recognize is not known. What was sequenced was CD4+ T cells from blood, cultured in vitro. These TCRs come from a human donor who had recovered from COVID-19. Each CDR3 is given without its conserved first and last residue. Fields, in order: V gene, clone size, CDR3 protein. Clone size is not always given. Where it is, it says once, few, many or a class for expanded clones.

v_call: TRBV6-5; clone_size: -; cdr3_aa: ASSYFRTGTGNTIY
v_call: TRBV6-1; clone_size: -; cdr3_aa: ASSLSERYGYT
v_call: TRBV5-8; clone_size: -; cdr3_aa: ASSLYTGGGGQPQH
v_call: TRBV20-1; clone_size: -; cdr3_aa: SARDRVSRTEAF
v_call: TRBV28; clone_size: -; cdr3_aa: ASSFARQGGQPQH
v_call: TRBV6-1; clone_size: -; cdr3_aa: ASSEARRVSFNQPQH
v_call: TRBV27; clone_size: few; cdr3_aa: ASSSWTGRNLDTGELF
v_call: TRBV18; clone_size: -; cdr3_aa: ASSPQTGQPQH
v_call: TRBV20-1; clone_size: -; cdr3_aa: SARDSGTAYGYT
v_call: TRBV20-1; clone_size: -; cdr3_aa: SAKTGNQETQY
v_call: TRBV7-2; clone_size: -; cdr3_aa: ASSSLGANSPLH
v_call: TRBV14; clone_size: -; cdr3_aa: ASSQDAPQH
v_call: TRBV4-1; clone_size: once; cdr3_aa: ASSQENRVSSGNTIY
v_call: TRBV7-9; clone_size: -; cdr3_aa: ASTPQRVGVAYEQY
v_call: TRBV6-1; clone_size: few; cdr3_aa: ASSAQSSGNTIY
v_call: TRBV20-1; clone_size: -; cdr3_aa: SARDSTGSNSPLH
v_call: TRBV6-2/TRBV6-3; clone_size: -; cdr3_aa: ASSPRTGGNQPQH
v_call: TRBV27; clone_size: -; cdr3_aa: ASRPTPFLPGQPMETQY
v_call: TRBV20-1; clone_size: -; cdr3_aa: SARDFRRGDYEQY
v_call: TRBV6-1; clone_size: -; cdr3_aa: ASSLLSETQY
v_call: TRBV6-1; clone_size: -; cdr3_aa: ASSPRRGSYNSPLH
v_call: TRBV6-2/TRBV6-3; clone_size: -; cdr3_aa: ASSEPQGRRETQY
v_call: TRBV6-5; clone_size: -; cdr3_aa: ASSYSTTAYGYT
v_call: TRBV19; clone_size: -; cdr3_aa: ASRRGDEQY
v_call: TRBV30; clone_size: few; cdr3_aa: AWSVPGRSPLH
v_call: TRBV11-2; clone_size: once; cdr3_aa: ASSFREAPANEQF
v_call: TRBV7-8; clone_size: -; cdr3_aa: ASSPNRAGGSSYNSPLH
v_call: TRBV20-1; clone_size: -; cdr3_aa: SARPLSRGYGYT
v_call: TRBV12-3/TRBV12-4; clone_size: once; cdr3_aa: ATRDSLYEQY
v_call: TRBV12-3/TRBV12-4; clone_size: -; cdr3_aa: ASSLETSGTQY
v_call: TRBV19; clone_size: -; cdr3_aa: ASRIQQGNYGYT
v_call: TRBV6-2/TRBV6-3; clone_size: once; cdr3_aa: ASSYSDRGEY
v_call: TRBV19; clone_size: -; cdr3_aa: ASSRRPTGGQPQH
v_call: TRBV5-1; clone_size: once; cdr3_aa: ASSLVGSTSTDTQY
v_call: TRBV10-3; clone_size: once; cdr3_aa: AIGGYLGYEQY
v_call: TRBV12-3/TRBV12-4; clone_size: -; cdr3_aa: ASSFRGRGGYT
v_call: TRBV6-1; clone_size: -; cdr3_aa: ASRRTGTTYEQY
v_call: TRBV20-1; clone_size: few; cdr3_aa: SARDRGGGLQETQY
v_call: TRBV6-2/TRBV6-3; clone_size: few; cdr3_aa: ASRVWSTEAF
v_call: TRBV19; clone_size: few; cdr3_aa: ASSINRRQNTEAF
v_call: TRBV2; clone_size: -; cdr3_aa: ASSDRAEAF
v_call: TRBV27; clone_size: -; cdr3_aa: ASSDRAPTEAF
v_call: TRBV24-1; clone_size: few; cdr3_aa: ATSNNRANGYT
v_call: TRBV19; clone_size: -; cdr3_aa: ASCPIVSSGLNTEAF